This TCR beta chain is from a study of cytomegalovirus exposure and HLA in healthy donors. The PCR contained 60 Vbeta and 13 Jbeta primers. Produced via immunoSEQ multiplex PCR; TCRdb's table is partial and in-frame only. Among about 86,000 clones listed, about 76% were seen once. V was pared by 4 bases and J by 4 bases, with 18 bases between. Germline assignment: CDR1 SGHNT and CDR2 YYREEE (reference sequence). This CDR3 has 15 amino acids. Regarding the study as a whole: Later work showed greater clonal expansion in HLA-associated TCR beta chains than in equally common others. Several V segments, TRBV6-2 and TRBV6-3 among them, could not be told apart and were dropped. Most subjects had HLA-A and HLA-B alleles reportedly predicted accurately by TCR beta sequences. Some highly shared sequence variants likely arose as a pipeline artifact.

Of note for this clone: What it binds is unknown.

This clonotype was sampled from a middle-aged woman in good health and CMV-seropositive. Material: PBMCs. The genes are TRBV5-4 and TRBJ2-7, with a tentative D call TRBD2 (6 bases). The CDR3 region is CASSPGARGTYEQYF. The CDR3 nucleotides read TGTGCCAGCAGCCCCGGGGCCCGGGGGACTTACGAGCAGTACTTC.